This TCR beta chain was identified during a study of cytomegalovirus exposure and HLA in healthy donors. Across the whole study: A previous analysis identified 100 million or so unique TCR beta sequences derived from about 180 million T cells.

Study-level findings and limits: Certain sequence variants were highly shared and formed a cluster, and this cluster was likely a sequencing artifact. Analyses of presence/absence relied on an assumption of roughly uniform sequencing depth across donors.

13 Jbeta primers and 60 Vbeta primers were used for the PCR. Sequenced by immunoSEQ multiplex PCR; TCRdb stores in-frame clones only, minus some. This table holds 150,000 or so clones, roughly 84% found once. Nominally healthy donors were sampled, though unrecorded immune exposures were likely. On this clone itself: Its antigen is as yet unknown.

The J segment lost 3 bases and the V segment lost 0 bases, leaving 10 bases of the junction unmatched. Germline CDR1 SGHRS, CDR2 YFSETQ. The CDR3 sequence is 18 residues long. V is TRBV5-1 and J is TRBJ2-3, with TRBD2 matching over 10 bases. Sequenced input: PBMCs. The TCR sequence derives from a male donor in good health and CMV-seronegative. The CDR3 loop is CASSLALAGVGGTDTQYF. The CDR3 DNA sequence: TGCGCCAGCAGCTTGGCCCTAGCGGGAGTTGGGGGAACAGATACGCAGTATTTT.